A single sample is the source of the 18 T cell receptor beta chains below, sequenced in a study of cytomegalovirus exposure and HLA in healthy donors. Vbeta (60) and Jbeta (13) primers were used in the PCR. Only in-frame clones appear in the TCRdb table, and some are missing; sequencing was by immunoSEQ multiplex PCR. The data hold 150,000 to 250,000 clones, with roughly 85% observed a single time. The sequenced sample was PBMCs. These receptor sequences come from a woman aged 50 to 65 in good health and CMV-seronegative.

The V and J genes are TRBV7-8 and TRBJ2-2; TRBD1 aligns across 11 bases. Unmatched junction bases numbered 12, after V lost 8 bases and J lost 7 bases. The germline V gene encodes CDR1 SGHVS and CDR2 FQNEAQ. This CDR3 contains 16 residues. The CDR3 spells CASSEDRGLRGGELFF. CDR3 sequence (DNA): TGTGCCAGCTCTGAGGACAGGGGGCTTCGTGGCGGGGAGCTGTTTTTT.

The chain has TRBV7-9 and TRBJ1-1, with D possibly TRBD1 on 6 matching bases. Germline V CDR1 and CDR2: SEHNR, FQNEAQ (reference sequence). The CDR3 spans 16 residues. V was clipped by 1 base and J by 0 bases, with 12 bases between them. CDR3 sequence: CASSLDGTLMNTEAFF. CDR3 nucleotide sequence: TGTGCCAGCAGCTTAGACGGGACATTGATGAACACTGAAGCTTTCTTT.

The chain is built from TRBV6-6 and TRBJ2-1; 13 bases fit TRBD2. Germline V lookup: CDR1 MNHNY, CDR2 SVGAGI (reference sequence). Unmatched junction bases numbered 9, after V lost 6 bases and J lost 7 bases. This CDR3 region has 16 residues. The CDR3 here is CASSGTSGKGWNEQFF. Written as DNA, the CDR3 is TGTGCCAGCAGCGGGACTAGCGGGAAGGGGTGGAATGAGCAGTTCTTC.

About this clone itself: The junction departs from the called germline gene at one end, perhaps through a read error. The CDR3 reads CASSGTGGTYGYTF. As DNA, the CDR3 is TGTGCCAGCAGTGGGACAGGCGGGACTTATGGTTACACCTTC. This chain joins TRBV28 and TRBJ1-2; 8 bases align to TRBD1. Germline V gene lookup returns CDR1 MDHEN and CDR2 SYDVKM. The CDR3 loop spans 14 amino acids.

This clone was recorded only once. The chain employs TRBV30 and TRBJ2-7; D is unclear. This CDR3 has 14 amino acids. V was trimmed by 0 bases and J by 3 bases, leaving 12 bases between them. Germline V gene data show CDR1 as GTSNPN and CDR2 as SVGIG (reference sequence). CDR3 nucleotides: TGTGCCTGGAGTGTAGTGGGTAACAGCTACGAGCAGTACTTC. It specifies CAWSVVGNSYEQYF.

J is TRBJ2-7 and V is TRBV28, with 8 bases that match TRBD1. CDR1 is MDHEN and CDR2 is SYDVKM in the germline V gene. CDR3 length equals 12 residues. The V gene end was trimmed by 10 bases and the J gene end by 5 bases; junction bases not matched to a gene: 7. CDR3 in amino acids: CAIQETGDEQYF. The CDR3 DNA reads as TGTGCCATACAAGAGACAGGGGACGAGCAGTACTTC.

This clone showed up just once. This rearrangement joins TRBV6-5 to TRBJ1-2, with D maybe TRBD1 (5 bases). CDR3 length: 13 amino acids. Trimming removed 7 bases at V and 1 base at J, with 10 bases between. In germline, CDR1 is MNHEY, CDR2 SVGAGI. CDR3: CASTPGVNYGYTF. The CDR3 DNA reads as TGTGCCAGCACCCCGGGGGTTAACTATGGCTACACCTTC.

The chain joins TRBV5-5 to TRBJ2-1; 9 bases fit TRBD2. V was pared by 3 bases and J by 8 bases, with 6 bases of the junction left unmatched. Germline V gene sequence: CDR1 SGHKS, CDR2 YYEKEE (reference sequence). The CDR3 covers 14 residues. This chain's CDR3 is CASSSSGRNDEQFF. CDR3 nucleotides: TGTGCCAGCAGCTCAAGCGGGAGGAACGATGAGCAGTTCTTC.

The chain couples TRBV5-1 to TRBJ1-6; D may be TRBD1 (5 bases). The length of the CDR3 is 14 residues. Trimming shortened V by 0 bases and J by 10 bases, and 11 bases separated the two germline ends. Germline-derived CDR1 and CDR2 are SGHRS and YFSETQ. As DNA, the CDR3 is TGCGCCAGCAGCTTGGATGGGGGGGTGTCACCCCTCCACTTT. This gives the protein CASSLDGGVSPLHF.

V usage is TRBV28 and J usage is TRBJ1-5; TRBD1 matches 7 bases. CDR3 length: 13 amino acids. CDR1 and CDR2 (germline): MDHEN, SYDVKM. V shed 6 bases, J shed 3 bases, and the junction held 2 bases outside the gene matches. CDR3 region: CASRGQINQPQHF. The CDR3 DNA follows: TGTGCCAGCAGGGGACAGATCAATCAGCCCCAGCATTTT.

The chain links TRBV5-6 to TRBJ2-5; TRBD1 might be the D (7 bases). V lost 0 bases, J lost 7 bases, and 10 bases lay in between. The CDR3 covers 13 residues. Germline values: CDR1 SGHDT, CDR2 YYEEEE. CDR3 DNA sequence: TGTGCCAGCAGCTTGGGACAGGGAGGGACCCAGTACTTC. It specifies CASSLGQGGTQYF.

The chain is built from TRBV5-1 and TRBJ2-7; 8 bases line up with TRBD2. This CDR3 is built from 14 residues. The V and J ends lost 4 bases and 2 bases, in that order; junction bases with no gene match: 5. The germline CDR1 and CDR2 sequences are SGHRS and YFSETQ. Written as DNA, the CDR3 is TGCGCCAGCAGCCCCTCGGGAGGGCCCTACGAGCAGTACTTC. It specifies CASSPSGGPYEQYF.

This clone showed up just a few times. The CDR3 DNA reads TGTGCCAGCCTAAGACCCGGGTCTGGAAACACCATATATTTT. This sequence encodes CASLRPGSGNTIYF. The chain links TRBV19 to TRBJ1-3; no reliable D call. Trimming removed 9 bases at V and 1 base at J, with 13 bases between. Germline CDR1 is LNHDA and CDR2 is SQIVND (reference sequence). There are 14 residues in the CDR3. The whole variable domain, filled in from reference TRBV19 and TRBJ1-3, reads DGGITQSPKYLFRKEGQNVTLSCEQNLNHDAMYWYRQDPGQGLRLIYYSQIVNDFQKGDIAEGYSVSREKKESFPLTVTSAQKNPTAFYLCASLRPGSGNTIYFGEGSWLTVV.

The chain links TRBV6-1 to TRBJ2-7, with 7 bases that match TRBD1. CDR1 and CDR2 from the germline V gene are MNHNS and SASEGT. This CDR3 has 14 amino acids. The V segment lost 7 bases and the J segment 6 bases; nucleotides outside the gene matches: 12. The CDR3 protein is CASTSLATGSEQYF. For the CDR3, the DNA is TGTGCCAGCACCAGCTTGGCGACAGGGAGCGAGCAGTACTTC.

The rearrangement uses TRBV7-2 and TRBJ1-2, with a possible D match to TRBD1 (6 bases). The CDR3 totals 12 residues. Looked up from germline, CDR1 is SGHTA and CDR2 is FQGNSA. Deletions cut 6 bases from V and 7 bases from J, with 12 bases between. The DNA for the CDR3 is TGTGCCAGCAGTTTCCTACAGGGTGGCTACACCTTC. Translating it yields CASSFLQGGYTF.

V is TRBV5-1 and J is TRBJ1-5, with a tentative D call TRBD1 (5 bases). Per germline, CDR1 SGHRS and CDR2 YFSETQ. CDR3 length: 16 residues. V shed 1 base and J shed 1 base, with 12 bases lying between them. CDR3 residues: CASSLHGQGSNQPQHF. DNA of the CDR3: TGCGCCAGCAGCTTGCATGGTCAGGGAAGCAATCAGCCCCAGCATTTT. The full variable domain, its missing parts supplied by reference TRBV5-1 and TRBJ1-5, is KAGVTQTPRYLIKTRGQQVTLSCSPISGHRSVSWYQQTPGQGLQFLFEYFSETQRNKGNFPGRFSGRQFSNSRSEMNVSTLELGDSALYLCASSLHGQGSNQPQHFGDGTRLSIL.

The chain combines TRBV20-1 with TRBJ2-1, with D possibly matching TRBD1 (5 bases). CDR3 length equals 11 residues. Deletions cut 4 bases from V and 6 bases from J, with 7 bases between. CDR1 is DFQATT and CDR2 is SNEGSKA in the germline V gene (reference sequence). The CDR3: CSAIRVNEQFF. The CDR3 DNA reads TGCAGTGCTATCAGGGTCAATGAGCAGTTCTTC.

A single count supports this clone. The chain combines TRBV18 with TRBJ2-7; a weak D match, TRBD1 (6 bases). In germline, CDR1 is KGHSH, CDR2 LQKENI. Trimming removed 3 bases from V and 5 bases from J, with 14 bases in between. The CDR3 runs to 14 residues. CDR3 residues: CASSPDRSFDEQYF. CDR3 bases: TGTGCCAGCTCACCCGACAGGAGTTTCGACGAGCAGTACTTC.